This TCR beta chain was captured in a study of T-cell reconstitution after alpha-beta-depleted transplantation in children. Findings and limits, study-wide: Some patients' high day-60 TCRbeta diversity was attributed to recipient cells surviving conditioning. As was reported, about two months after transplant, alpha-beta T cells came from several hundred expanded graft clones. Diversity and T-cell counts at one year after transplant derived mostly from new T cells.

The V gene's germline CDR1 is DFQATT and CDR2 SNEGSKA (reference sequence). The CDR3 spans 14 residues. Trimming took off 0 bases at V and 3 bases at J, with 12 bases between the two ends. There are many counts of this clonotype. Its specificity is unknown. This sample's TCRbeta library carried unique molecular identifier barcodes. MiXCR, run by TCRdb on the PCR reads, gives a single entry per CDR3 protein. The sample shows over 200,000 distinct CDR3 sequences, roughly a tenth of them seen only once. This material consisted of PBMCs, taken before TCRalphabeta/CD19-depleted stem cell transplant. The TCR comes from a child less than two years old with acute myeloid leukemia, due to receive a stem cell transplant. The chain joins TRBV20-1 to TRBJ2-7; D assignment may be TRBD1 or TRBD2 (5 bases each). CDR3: CSARDPGGFYEQYF. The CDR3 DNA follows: TGCAGTGCTAGAGATCCTGGGGGTTTCTACGAGCAGTACTTC.